This T cell receptor (delta chain) was captured in a study of gamma-delta T cells after stem cell transplantation. The CDR3 runs 15 residues. The germline V gene encodes CDR1 GEAIGNYY and CDR2 EKD. J lost 2 bases, V lost 3 bases, and 5 bases had no gene match. TCRdb re-called the RT-PCR reads with CATT. The sample consists of roughly 1,300 delta-chain clones, around 2.4% of them appearing once. Notes on this clone: A far larger clone is only one base removed, so a read error is likely. The sample has other DNA sequences that encode this CDR3 too.

The chain carries TRDV2 and TRDJ1, with TRDD3 matching over 10 bases. This receptor was identified in a human donor. It is not recorded whose cells these are; they may come from a transplant donor. Sequencing used gamma-delta T cells. The CDR3 region is CACDALLGDTDKLIF. DNA of the CDR3: TGTGCCTGTGACGCCCTACTGGGGGATACCGATAAACTCATCTTT.